A selection of T cell receptor beta chains follows, all from one sample in a study of blood T cells in healthy people across ages. One entry per CDR3 protein, called by TCRdb with MiXCR from the 5' RACE reads. The sample lists 1.5 million to 2 million distinct CDR3 sequences; around half were seen once. The specimen was blood. These receptors were collected from a woman in her thirties or forties in good health. Each CDR3 is given with its conserved first and last residue. The D gene is left open where the match is weak. Clone size appears in some rows only: once, few, many, or a class for an expanded clone.

>TRBJ1-5|NA|TRBV18|TRBD1
CASSPDPGGQNSNQPQHF
TGTGCCAGCTCACCAGATCCCGGGGGACAGAATAGCAATCAGCCCCAGCATTTT
>TRBJ1-1|NA|TRBV3-1|NA
CASSPQGFTTEAFF
TGTGCCAGCAGCCCCCAGGGGTTTACCACTGAAGCTTTCTTT
>TRBJ2-3|NA|TRBV24-1|NA
CATSGVEPTDTQYF
TGTGCCACCAGTGGTGTAGAGCCCACAGATACGCAGTATTTT
>TRBJ1-2|NA|TRBV27|NA
CASSLSPQLGYTF
TGTGCCAGCAGTTTAAGCCCTCAGTTGGGCTACACCTTC
>TRBJ1-2|NA|TRBV14|NA
CASSQARTIPNCGYTF
TGTGCCAGCAGCCAAGCCCGGACAATCCCTAACTGTGGCTACACCTTC
>TRBJ2-7|NA|TRBV27|NA
CASSLSGPKGGYEQYF
TGTGCCAGCAGTTTATCAGGACCGAAGGGTGGGTACGAGCAGTACTTC
>TRBJ2-5|few|TRBV7-2|NA
CASSAGGPGETQYF
TGTGCCAGCAGCGCTGGGGGGCCAGGAGAGACCCAGTACTTC
>TRBJ1-2|NA|TRBV7-2|NA
CASSLGSAEEEVYGYTF
TGTGCCAGCAGCTTAGGATCCGCAGAGGAGGAGGTCTATGGCTACACCTTC
>TRBJ2-1|many|TRBV7-2|NA
CASRRSSYNEQFF
TGTGCCAGCAGAAGGAGCTCCTACAATGAGCAGTTCTTC
>TRBJ1-2|NA|TRBV20-1|TRBD1
CSANGDRDSYGYTF
TGCAGTGCTAACGGGGACAGGGATAGCTATGGCTACACCTTC
>TRBJ2-1|once|TRBV7-9|TRBD2
CASSSRLAGGMNEQFF
TGTGCCAGCAGCTCAAGACTAGCGGGGGGTATGAATGAGCAGTTCTTC
>TRBJ2-3|NA|TRBV7-8|TRBD1
CASSHKRDRVSTDTQYF
TGTGCCAGCAGCCACAAAAGGGACAGGGTTTCAACAGATACGCAGTATTTT
>TRBJ2-5|NA|TRBV11-1|TRBD2
CASSPTSGGSWVNEQYF
TGTGCCAGCAGCCCGACTAGCGGGGGGTCATGGGTAAATGAGCAGTACTTC
>TRBJ2-5|NA|TRBV27|NA
CATSQGLRETQYF
TGTGCCACCAGCCAGGGTCTACGAGAGACCCAGTACTTC
>TRBJ2-7|few|TRBV12-3/TRBV12-4|NA
CASTFGSSYEQYF
TGTGCCAGCACTTTCGGAAGCTCCTACGAGCAGTACTTC
>TRBJ2-1|NA|TRBV18|TRBD2
CASSATSGADNEQFF
TGTGCCAGCTCAGCAACTAGCGGGGCGGACAATGAGCAGTTCTTC
>TRBJ2-3|NA|TRBV4-3|TRBD2
CASSMTSATDTQYF
TGCGCCAGCAGCATGACTAGCGCCACAGATACGCAGTATTTT
>TRBJ2-5|NA|TRBV5-6|NA
CASNRIGGGEETQYF
TGTGCCAGCAACCGCATCGGGGGTGGGGAAGAGACCCAGTACTTC
>TRBJ2-1|NA|TRBV7-2|TRBD2
CASSPFSGRGNEQFF
TGTGCCAGCAGTCCCTTTAGCGGGAGGGGGAATGAGCAGTTCTTC
>TRBJ1-5|NA|TRBV7-8|TRBD1
CARSPDRDQPQHF
TGTGCCCGCAGCCCGGACAGGGACCAGCCCCAGCATTTT
>TRBJ2-1|NA|TRBV2|NA
CASRIGLSYNEQFF
TGTGCCAGCAGGATCGGGTTATCCTACAATGAGCAGTTCTTC
>TRBJ2-7|NA|TRBV6-2/TRBV6-3|NA
CASSQGSAGASYEQYF
TGTGCCAGCTCCCAGGGCTCGGCAGGTGCCTCCTACGAGCAGTACTTC